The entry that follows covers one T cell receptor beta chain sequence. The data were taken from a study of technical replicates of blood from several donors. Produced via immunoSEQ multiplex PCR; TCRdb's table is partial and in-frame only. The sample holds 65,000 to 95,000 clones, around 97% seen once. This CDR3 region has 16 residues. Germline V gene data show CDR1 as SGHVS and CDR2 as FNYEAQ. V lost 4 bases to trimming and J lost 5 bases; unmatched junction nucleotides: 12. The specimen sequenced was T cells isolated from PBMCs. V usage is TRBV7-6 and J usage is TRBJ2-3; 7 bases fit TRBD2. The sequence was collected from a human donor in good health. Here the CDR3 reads CASSSLAAHRGDTQYF. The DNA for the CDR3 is TGTGCCAGCAGCTCCCTAGCGGCCCACCGGGGAGATACGCAGTATTTT.